Each of the 32 T cell receptor beta chains below was sequenced from the same sample in a study of blood T cell repertoires in COVID-19. Here immunoSEQ multiplex PCR was the method, and the copy in TCRdb shows in-frame clones only, minus some. This sample yields approximately 250,000 clones, of which approximately 90% are seen a single time; approximately 2.9% belongs to the top ten. Sequencing was carried out using PBMCs or T cells enriched from blood (not recorded which). The receptors were sampled from a man aged 35-49 years who had been exposed to COVID-19.

The chain carries TRBV5-6 and TRBJ2-7, with D possibly TRBD2 on 6 matching bases. There are 13 residues in the CDR3. Trimming removed 4 bases at V and 4 bases at J, with 12 bases between. Germline CDR1 SGHDT, CDR2 YYEEEE. CDR3 protein: CASSGKGRYEQYF. CDR3 bases: TGTGCCAGCAGCGGCAAGGGGAGGTACGAGCAGTACTTC.

This clone showed up just once. The V gene is TRBV5-1, the J gene TRBJ2-2; TRBD2 might be the D (5 bases). V shed 1 base and J shed 4 bases, with 11 bases lying between them. Germline CDR1 is SGHRS and CDR2 is YFSETQ. The CDR3 is 15 amino acids. Here the CDR3 DNA reads TGCGCCAGCAGCTTGAGCGGCTCAGTCACCGGGGAGCTGTTTTTT. It codes for CASSLSGSVTGELFF.

V gene TRBV18 combines with J gene TRBJ2-1; 7 nucleotides line up with TRBD1. Germline V gene sequence: CDR1 KGHSH, CDR2 LQKENI. The V segment lost 8 bases and the J segment 6 bases; nucleotides outside the gene matches: 13. This CDR3 is 15 amino acids long. Here the CDR3 DNA reads TGTGCCAGCCATACACAGGGGATTGTGTTCAATGAGCAGTTCTTC. Amino acids: CASHTQGIVFNEQFF.

V usage is TRBV19 and J usage is TRBJ2-7; D is unresolved. Germline V gene sequence: CDR1 LNHDA, CDR2 SQIVND (reference sequence). The CDR3 contains 12 residues. Trimming cost V 5 bases and J 7 bases, with 12 bases left between them. The CDR3 DNA follows: TGTGCCAGTAGTGGAGAACTTACAGAGCAGTACTTC. This gives the protein CASSGELTEQYF.

V and J are TRBV29-1 and TRBJ1-2, with D perhaps TRBD1 (5 bases). This CDR3 has 13 amino acids. Trimming cost V 6 bases and J 8 bases, with 19 bases left between them. Germline assignment: CDR1 SQVTM and CDR2 ANQGSEA. CDR3 sequence reads: CSVAGPVAGGYTF. DNA of the CDR3: TGCAGCGTAGCAGGGCCGGTAGCTGGCGGCTACACCTTC.

The chain couples TRBV2 to TRBJ1-6; the D is unclear. The CDR3 length is 12 residues. CDR1 is SNHLY, CDR2 FYNNEI, per germline. The ends were cut back, 1 base at V and 10 bases at J, with 5 bases in the middle. This CDR3 reads CASSEGGSPLHF. In DNA form, the CDR3 reads TGTGCCAGCAGTGAAGGAGGATCACCCCTCCACTTT.

This chain uses TRBV24-1 with TRBJ2-7; 8 nucleotides line up with TRBD2. V lost 2 bases to trimming and J lost 4 bases; unmatched junction nucleotides: 9. The CDR3 contains 16 residues. Germline lookup yields CDR1 KGHDR and CDR2 SFDVKD. In DNA form, the CDR3 reads TGTGCCACCAGTGATTCTCATAGCGGGAAAGGTTACGAGCAGTACTTC. Its translation is CATSDSHSGKGYEQYF.

This chain joins TRBV7-9 and TRBJ1-4; D remains ambiguous. CDR3 length: 13 residues. Germline CDR1 is SEHNR and CDR2 is FQNEAQ (reference sequence). Trimming removed 6 bases from V and 5 bases from J, with 10 bases in between. CDR3 bases: TGTGCCAGCAGAGTCGACGGGAATGAAAAACTGTTTTTT. Its protein product is CASRVDGNEKLFF.

The gene calls are TRBV3-1 (or the pseudogene TRBV3-2) and TRBJ2-2; tentative D call: TRBD1 (6 bases). Germline CDR1 and CDR2: LGHDT and YNNKEL (reference sequence). This CDR3 spans 16 amino acids. The V gene lost 4 bases and the J gene lost 3 bases, with 15 bases spanning the gap. CDR3: CASSRTGTFYTGELFF. In DNA form, the CDR3 reads TGTGCCAGCAGCCGGACCGGGACATTCTACACCGGGGAGCTGTTTTTT.

This chain uses TRBV10-2 with TRBJ1-6, with a weak D call TRBD1 (5 bases). CDR3 length equals 15 residues. The V gene's germline CDR1 is WSHSY and CDR2 SAAADI. Trimming shortened V by 6 bases and J by 3 bases, and 12 bases separated the two germline ends. CDR3 amino acids: CASSVDIRYNSPLHF. DNA for the CDR3: TGCGCCAGCAGCGTGGACATTCGCTATAATTCACCCCTCCACTTT.

The CDR3 nucleotides read TGTGCCAGCAGCCAAGATACACCCGTGGCCCTCCACTTT. This gives the protein CASSQDTPVALHF. The chain recombines TRBV3-1 (or the pseudogene TRBV3-2) with TRBJ1-6; no reliable D call. The germline gives CDR1 LGHDT, CDR2 YNNKEL (reference sequence). V lost 0 bases, J lost 14 bases, and 11 bases lay in between. The CDR3 is 13 residues long.

This clone was recorded once. This chain links TRBV28 with TRBJ1-6, with D perhaps TRBD1 (5 bases). The CDR3 sequence is 14 residues long. The germline V gene has CDR1 MDHEN and CDR2 SYDVKM. Deletions cut 3 bases from V and 8 bases from J, with 11 bases between. The CDR3 DNA follows: TGTGCCAGCAGTTTCCGGGGGGTATATTCACCCCTCCACTTT. Its translation: CASSFRGVYSPLHF.

The gene calls are TRBV27 and TRBJ2-2, with TRBD2 matching over 14 bases. The length of the CDR3 is 18 residues. With 7 bases clipped from V and 6 bases from J, the junction kept 13 bases outside the gene matches. Germline CDR1 is MNHEY and CDR2 is SMNVEV (reference sequence). The CDR3 sequence is CASTRKGLAGVSAGELFF. Here the CDR3 DNA reads TGTGCCAGCACCAGGAAGGGACTAGCGGGAGTTTCTGCCGGGGAGCTGTTTTTT.

The CDR3 DNA reads as TGTGCCAGTGCGGAGAACACTGAAGCTTTCTTT. Protein: CASAENTEAFF. This rearrangement joins TRBV19 to TRBJ1-1, with D unresolved. Trimming cost V 8 bases and J 1 base, with 5 bases left between them. The germline V gene encodes CDR1 LNHDA and CDR2 SQIVND (reference sequence). The CDR3 runs to 11 residues.

V is TRBV27 and J is TRBJ2-7; weak D call: TRBD1 (6 bases). CDR1 is MNHEY and CDR2 is SMNVEV in the germline V gene (reference sequence). The germline V and J ends were trimmed by 0 bases and 5 bases, with 14 bases remaining between them. CDR3 length: 15 amino acids. The CDR3 loop is CASSLSRGSRNEQYF. The CDR3 coding sequence is TGTGCCAGCAGTTTATCGAGGGGGAGTCGGAACGAGCAGTACTTC.

The rearrangement joins TRBV29-1 to TRBJ1-2, with a weak D call TRBD1 (6 bases). V was cut by 6 bases and J by 5 bases, with 22 bases left in between. Germline V gene data show CDR1 as SQVTM and CDR2 as ANQGSEA. CDR3 length equals 15 residues. The CDR3 loop is CSVYSWQGQSYGYTF. CDR3 DNA: TGCAGCGTCTACTCTTGGCAGGGACAATCTTATGGCTACACCTTC.

The rearrangement uses TRBV7-2 and TRBJ2-7; 12 positions agree with TRBD2. The CDR3 covers 15 residues. The V and J ends lost 3 bases and 3 bases, in that order; junction bases with no gene match: 3. Germline assignment: CDR1 SGHTA and CDR2 FQGNSA. In nucleotides, the CDR3 is TGTGCCAGCAGCTTCAGGACTAGCGGGATCTACGAGCAGTACTTC. Translation gives CASSFRTSGIYEQYF.

The chain recombines TRBV7-2 with TRBJ2-4, with 12 bases identical to TRBD2. This CDR3 has 19 residues. CDR1 is SGHTA, CDR2 FQGNSA, per germline. The V gene end was trimmed by 0 bases and the J gene end by 3 bases; junction bases not matched to a gene: 9. The CDR3 DNA follows: TGTGCCAGCAGCTTAGCTCGGCTAGCGGGAGGGCGGGTCAAAAACATTCAGTACTTC. It yields the protein CASSLARLAGGRVKNIQYF.

This clone was counted between two and nine times. The rearrangement links TRBV4-2 to TRBJ1-1, with 11 bases fitting TRBD1. Germline lookup yields CDR1 LGHNA and CDR2 YNFKEQ. J was trimmed by 4 bases and V by 3 bases; bases with no gene match: 7. The CDR3 sequence is 16 residues long. This CDR3 reads CASSQSPGTGGTEAFF. The CDR3 DNA is TGTGCCAGCAGCCAGTCCCCCGGGACAGGGGGCACTGAAGCTTTCTTT.

The chain recombines TRBV5-1 with TRBJ1-5, with D possibly being TRBD1 (6 bases). Germline CDR1 and CDR2: SGHRS and YFSETQ. The CDR3 length is 13 residues. V lost 4 bases and J 3 bases, leaving 8 bases between the germline ends. DNA of the CDR3: TGCGCCAGCAGCCGGGACACCAATCAGCCCCAGCATTTT. Protein: CASSRDTNQPQHF.

The chain carries TRBV4-2 and TRBJ2-7; 7 nucleotides agree with TRBD2. Germline V gene sequence: CDR1 LGHNA, CDR2 YNFKEQ. The length of the CDR3 is 15 residues. The V and J ends lost 4 bases and 2 bases, in that order; junction bases with no gene match: 8. The DNA of the CDR3 is TGTGCCAGCAGCCCTACGCGAAGCGGGGCCTACGAGCAGTACTTC. Translated: CASSPTRSGAYEQYF.

The chain is built from TRBV7-2 and TRBJ2-1, with 11 nucleotides matching TRBD1. V shed 1 base, J shed 11 bases, and the junction held 7 bases outside the gene matches. The CDR3 sequence is 15 residues long. Germline assignment: CDR1 SGHTA and CDR2 FQGNSA. CDR3 sequence: CASSLEGTGGFKQFF. CDR3 bases: TGTGCCAGCAGCTTAGAGGGGACAGGGGGTTTTAAGCAGTTCTTC.

This clone was seen a handful of times. The sample contains more than one DNA sequence encoding this CDR3. The V call is TRBV9, the J call TRBJ1-2; 8 bases are shared with TRBD1. CDR3 size: 13 residues. V shed 3 bases and J 3 bases; nucleotides not matched to a gene: 1. Germline loops: CDR1 SGDLS, CDR2 YYNGEE. CDR3 coding DNA: TGTGCCAGCAGCGGACAGGGGCACTATGGCTACACCTTC. Protein: CASSGQGHYGYTF.

The rearrangement links TRBV6-5 to TRBJ2-7; 7 bases match TRBD1. Per the germline V gene, CDR1 is MNHEY and CDR2 is SVGAGI. J was trimmed by 5 bases and V by 5 bases; bases with no gene match: 12. The CDR3 loop spans 15 amino acids. The CDR3 DNA is TGTGCCAGCAGTCCCGGGGCAGGGGGAAGGCACGAGCAGTACTTC. It is translated as CASSPGAGGRHEQYF.

This clone was observed a single time. The chain has TRBV6-1 and TRBJ1-2; maybe TRBD1 (5 bases). Germline assignment: CDR1 MNHNS and CDR2 SASEGT. The CDR3 runs 15 residues. V was clipped by 3 bases and J by 4 bases, with 15 bases between them. The CDR3 DNA reads TGTGCCAGCAGTGACAGAGGAGGGGTCCTCTATGGCTACACCTTC. Protein product: CASSDRGGVLYGYTF.

The gene calls are TRBV11-2 and TRBJ1-4; D unresolved. Deletions cut 3 bases from V and 3 bases from J, with 5 bases between. There are 13 residues in the CDR3. Germline CDR1 reads SGHAT; CDR2 reads FQNNGV. Here the CDR3 DNA reads TGTGCCAGCAGCTTGTCTCCTAATGAAAAACTGTTTTTT. Translated, it gives CASSLSPNEKLFF.

A few counts support this clone. The gene calls are TRBV6-5 and TRBJ2-1, with D possibly TRBD1 on 6 matching bases. V was shortened by 2 bases and J by 6 bases, with 17 bases between the two germline ends. The CDR3 contains 16 residues. Looked up from germline, CDR1 is MNHEY and CDR2 is SVGAGI. The CDR3 nucleotides are TGTGCCAGCAGTTACGCTTCTCGTATCAGGGGCAATGAGCAGTTCTTC. Translating gives CASSYASRIRGNEQFF.

The chain recombines TRBV19 with TRBJ2-1, with TRBD1 as a possible D gene (6 bases). V shed 3 bases and J shed 3 bases, with 9 bases lying between them. CDR1 and CDR2 (germline): LNHDA, SQIVND (reference sequence). The CDR3 length is 14 residues. For the CDR3, the DNA is TGTGCCAGTAGTATTCGGACAGTCTACAATGAGCAGTTCTTC. It encodes CASSIRTVYNEQFF. Together with reference TRBV19 and TRBJ2-1, the CDR3 gives the full variable domain: DGGITQSPKYLFRKEGQNVTLSCEQNLNHDAMYWYRQDPGQGLRLIYYSQIVNDFQKGDIAEGYSVSREKKESFPLTVTSAQKNPTAFYLCASSIRTVYNEQFFGPGTRLTVL.

The chain couples TRBV9 to TRBJ2-1, with a possible D match to TRBD2 (6 bases). Germline CDR1 SGDLS, CDR2 YYNGEE. The ends were cut back, 3 bases at V and 7 bases at J, with 20 bases in the middle. The CDR3 is 16 amino acids. For the CDR3, the DNA is TGTGCCAGCAGCGCTGTACTAGCCCCCTTACTGAATGAGCAGTTCTTC. This gives the protein CASSAVLAPLLNEQFF.

The rearrangement joins TRBV5-1 to TRBJ2-2; 8 bases are shared with TRBD2. Germline loops: CDR1 SGHRS, CDR2 YFSETQ. The V segment lost 3 bases and the J segment 6 bases; nucleotides outside the gene matches: 13. The CDR3 covers 17 residues. The CDR3 reads CASSSDPGTSDSGELFF. CDR3 nucleotide sequence: TGCGCCAGCAGCTCTGATCCCGGGACTAGTGACTCCGGGGAGCTGTTTTTT.

The chain recombines TRBV28 with TRBJ2-7; TRBD1 might be the D (6 bases). CDR3 length: 14 amino acids. V was shortened by 2 bases and J by 4 bases, with 12 bases between the two germline ends. In germline, CDR1 is MDHEN, CDR2 SYDVKM. CDR3 in amino acids: CASSLGDNPYEQYF. The DNA for the CDR3 is TGTGCCAGCAGTTTAGGGGACAATCCGTACGAGCAGTACTTC.

Details on this clone: This same CDR3 is encoded by further DNA sequences in the sample. V usage is TRBV28 and J usage is TRBJ2-7; 9 positions agree with TRBD1. Germline V gene sequence: CDR1 MDHEN, CDR2 SYDVKM. Trimming at V came to 6 bases and at J to 1 base, leaving 4 bases not matched to a gene. CDR3 length: 14 residues. The CDR3 DNA reads TGTGCCAGCAGCCTGACAGGGGGTTCCTACGAGCAGTACTTC. This codes for CASSLTGGSYEQYF. Filled out from reference TRBV28 and TRBJ2-7, the complete variable domain reads DVKVTQSSRYLVKRTGEKVFLECVQDMDHENMFWYRQDPGLGLRLIYFSYDVKMKEKGDIPEGYSVSREKKERFSLILESASTNQTSMYLCASSLTGGSYEQYFGPGTRLTVT.